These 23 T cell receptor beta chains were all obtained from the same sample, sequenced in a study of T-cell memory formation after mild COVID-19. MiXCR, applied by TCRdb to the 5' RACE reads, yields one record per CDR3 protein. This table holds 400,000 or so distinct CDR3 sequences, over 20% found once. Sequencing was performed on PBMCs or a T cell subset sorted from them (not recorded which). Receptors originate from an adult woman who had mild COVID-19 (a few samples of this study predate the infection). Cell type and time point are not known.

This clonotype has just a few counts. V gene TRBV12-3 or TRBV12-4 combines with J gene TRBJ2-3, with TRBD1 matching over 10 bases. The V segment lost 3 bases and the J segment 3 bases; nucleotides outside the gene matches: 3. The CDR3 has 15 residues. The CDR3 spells CASSFRDRGTDTQYF. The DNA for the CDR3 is TGTGCCAGCAGTTTCCGGGACAGGGGTACAGATACGCAGTATTTT.

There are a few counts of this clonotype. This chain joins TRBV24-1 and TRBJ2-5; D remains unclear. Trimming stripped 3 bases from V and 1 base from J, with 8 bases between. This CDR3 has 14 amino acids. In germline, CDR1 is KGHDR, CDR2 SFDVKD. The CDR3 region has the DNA TGTGCCACCAGTGATGGGGATTTCCAAGAGACCCAGTACTTC. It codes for CATSDGDFQETQYF.

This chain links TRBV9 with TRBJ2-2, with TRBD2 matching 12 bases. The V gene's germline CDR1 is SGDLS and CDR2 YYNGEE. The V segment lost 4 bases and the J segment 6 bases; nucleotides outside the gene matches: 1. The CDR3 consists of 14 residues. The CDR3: CASSRTSGAGELFF. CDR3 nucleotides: TGTGCCAGCAGCAGGACTAGCGGGGCCGGGGAGCTGTTTTTT.

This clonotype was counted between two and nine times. The CDR3 is CASSQSGKYEQYF. CDR3 in DNA: TGTGCCAGCAGTCAATCAGGGAAGTACGAGCAGTACTTC. The chain recombines TRBV7-3 with TRBJ2-7; possibly TRBD1 for D (5 bases). V was cut by 6 bases and J by 4 bases, with 13 bases left in between. From germline, CDR1 is SGHTA and CDR2 FQGTGA. The CDR3 loop spans 13 amino acids.

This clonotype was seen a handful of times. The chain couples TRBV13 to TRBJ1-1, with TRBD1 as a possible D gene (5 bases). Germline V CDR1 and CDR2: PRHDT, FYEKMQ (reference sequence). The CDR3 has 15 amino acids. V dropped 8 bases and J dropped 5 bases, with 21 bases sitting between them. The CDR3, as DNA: TGTGCCAGCCGGACTCGAGGGGAGTTTAAGACTGAAGCTTTCTTT. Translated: CASRTRGEFKTEAFF.

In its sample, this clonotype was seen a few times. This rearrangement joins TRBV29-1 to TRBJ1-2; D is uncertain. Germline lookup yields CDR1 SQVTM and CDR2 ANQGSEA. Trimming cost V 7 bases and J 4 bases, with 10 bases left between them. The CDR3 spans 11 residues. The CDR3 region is CSAIVAYGYTF. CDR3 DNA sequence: TGCAGCGCCATTGTCGCCTATGGCTACACCTTC.

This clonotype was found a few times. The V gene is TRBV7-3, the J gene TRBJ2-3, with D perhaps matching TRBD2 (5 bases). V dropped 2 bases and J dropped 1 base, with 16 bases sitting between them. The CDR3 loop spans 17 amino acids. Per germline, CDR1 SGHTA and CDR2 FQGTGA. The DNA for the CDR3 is TGTGCCAGCAGCTTATTAGCCCGAAAGGGAGGCACAGATACGCAGTATTTT. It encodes CASSLLARKGGTDTQYF. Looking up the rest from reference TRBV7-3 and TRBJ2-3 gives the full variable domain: GAGVSQTPSNKVTEKGKYVELRCDPISGHTALYWYRQSLGQGPEFLIYFQGTGAADDSGLPNDRFFAVRPEGSVSTLKIQRTERGDSAVYLCASSLLARKGGTDTQYFGPGTRLTVL.

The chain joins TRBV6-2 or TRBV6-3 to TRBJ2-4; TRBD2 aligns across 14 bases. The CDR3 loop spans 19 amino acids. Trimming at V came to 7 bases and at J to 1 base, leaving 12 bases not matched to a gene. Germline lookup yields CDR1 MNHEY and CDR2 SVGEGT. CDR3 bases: TGTGCCAGCATGGTCGCCGGGACTAGCGGGAGATTGGCCAAAAACATTCAGTACTTC. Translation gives CASMVAGTSGRLAKNIQYF.

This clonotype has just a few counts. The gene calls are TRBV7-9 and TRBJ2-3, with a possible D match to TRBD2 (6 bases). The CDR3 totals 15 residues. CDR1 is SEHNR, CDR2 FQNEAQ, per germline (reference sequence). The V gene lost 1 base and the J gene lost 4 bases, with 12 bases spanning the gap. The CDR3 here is CASSLGVREADTQYF. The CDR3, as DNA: TGTGCCAGCAGCTTAGGGGTCAGGGAGGCAGATACGCAGTATTTT.

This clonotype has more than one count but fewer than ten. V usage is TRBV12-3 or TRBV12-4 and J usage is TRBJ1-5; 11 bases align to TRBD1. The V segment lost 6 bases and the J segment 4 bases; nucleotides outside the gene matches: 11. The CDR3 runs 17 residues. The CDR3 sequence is CASSPSGTGGWNQPQHF. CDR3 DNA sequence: TGTGCCAGCAGCCCCTCCGGGACAGGGGGATGGAATCAGCCCCAGCATTTT.

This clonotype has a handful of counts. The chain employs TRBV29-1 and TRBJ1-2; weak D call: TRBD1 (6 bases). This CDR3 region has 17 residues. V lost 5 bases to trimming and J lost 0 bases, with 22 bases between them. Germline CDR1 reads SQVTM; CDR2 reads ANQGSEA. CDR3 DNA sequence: TGCAGCGTTCCAGCCTCCGAGGTGGGGGGCTCTAACTATGGCTACACCTTC. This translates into CSVPASEVGGSNYGYTF. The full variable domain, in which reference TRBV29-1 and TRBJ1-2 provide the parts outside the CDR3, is SAVISQKPSRDICQRGTSLTIQCQVDSQVTMMFWYRQQPGQSLTLIATANQGSEATYESGFVIDKFPISRPNLTFSTLTVSNMSPEDSSIYLCSVPASEVGGSNYGYTFGSGTRLTVV.

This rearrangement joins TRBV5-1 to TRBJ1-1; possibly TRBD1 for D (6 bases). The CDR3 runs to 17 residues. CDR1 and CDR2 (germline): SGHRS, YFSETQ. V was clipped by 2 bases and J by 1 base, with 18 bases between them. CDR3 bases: TGCGCCAGCAGCTTAGACGTCCCCGGGACAACGAACACTGAAGCTTTCTTT. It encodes CASSLDVPGTTNTEAFF.

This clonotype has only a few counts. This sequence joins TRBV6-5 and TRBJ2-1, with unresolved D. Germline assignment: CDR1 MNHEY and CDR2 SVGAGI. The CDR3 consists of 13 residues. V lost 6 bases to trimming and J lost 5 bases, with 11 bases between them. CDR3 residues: CASSVQVHNEQFF. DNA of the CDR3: TGTGCCAGCAGCGTGCAGGTCCACAATGAGCAGTTCTTC.

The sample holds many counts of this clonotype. Here the CDR3 DNA reads TGCGCCAGCAGTCGGGGGGCTGTAACCTACGAGCAGTACTTC. Translated, it gives CASSRGAVTYEQYF. The chain employs TRBV5-1 and TRBJ2-7; the D gene is possibly TRBD2 (7 bases). V dropped 5 bases and J dropped 2 bases, with 14 bases sitting between them. The CDR3 loop spans 14 amino acids. Germline V gives CDR1 SGHRS, CDR2 YFSETQ.

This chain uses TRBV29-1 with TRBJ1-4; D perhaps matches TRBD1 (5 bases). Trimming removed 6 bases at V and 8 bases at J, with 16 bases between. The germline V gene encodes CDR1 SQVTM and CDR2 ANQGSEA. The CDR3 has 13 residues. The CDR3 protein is CSVGVRVGEKLFF. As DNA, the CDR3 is TGCAGCGTGGGGGTCAGGGTAGGGGAAAAACTGTTTTTT. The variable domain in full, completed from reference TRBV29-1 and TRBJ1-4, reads SAVISQKPSRDICQRGTSLTIQCQVDSQVTMMFWYRQQPGQSLTLIATANQGSEATYESGFVIDKFPISRPNLTFSTLTVSNMSPEDSSIYLCSVGVRVGEKLFFGSGTQLSVL.

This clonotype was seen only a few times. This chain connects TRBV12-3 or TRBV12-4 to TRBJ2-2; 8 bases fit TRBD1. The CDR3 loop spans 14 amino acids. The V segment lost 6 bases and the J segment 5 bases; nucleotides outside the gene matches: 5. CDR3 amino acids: CASRQGAPTGELFF. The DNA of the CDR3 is TGTGCCAGCAGGCAGGGGGCCCCTACCGGGGAGCTGTTTTTT.

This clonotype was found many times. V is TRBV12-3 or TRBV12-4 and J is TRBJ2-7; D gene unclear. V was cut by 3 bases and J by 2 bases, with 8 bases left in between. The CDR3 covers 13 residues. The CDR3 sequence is CASSLNTAYEQYF. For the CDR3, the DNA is TGTGCCAGCAGTTTGAACACCGCCTACGAGCAGTACTTC.

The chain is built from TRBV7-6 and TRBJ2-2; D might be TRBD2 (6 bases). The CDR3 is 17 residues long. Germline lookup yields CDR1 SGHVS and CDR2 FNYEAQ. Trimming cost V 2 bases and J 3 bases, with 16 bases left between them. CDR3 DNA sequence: TGTGCCAGCAGCTTAACTACGGGACTGCTCTACACCGGGGAGCTGTTTTTT. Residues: CASSLTTGLLYTGELFF.

Here the CDR3 DNA reads TGTGCCACCAGCAGAGTTCAAGTATGGACAGTCCACAATGAGCAGTTCTTC. This sequence encodes CATSRVQVWTVHNEQFF. This chain connects TRBV15 to TRBJ2-1, with a tentative D call TRBD1 (6 bases). With 1 base removed from V and 5 bases from J, the gap between germline ends came to 18 bases. CDR3 size: 17 residues. Per germline, CDR1 LNHNV and CDR2 YYDKDF (reference sequence). Using reference TRBV15 and TRBJ2-1 for the parts outside the CDR3, the full variable domain is DAMVIQNPRYQVTQFGKPVTLSCSQTLNHNVMYWYQQKSSQAPKLLFHYYDKDFNNEADTPDNFQSRRPNTSFCFLDIRSPGLGDTAMYLCATSRVQVWTVHNEQFFGPGTRLTVL.

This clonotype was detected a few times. The CDR3 region has the DNA TGTGCCAGCAGCTTTCGGACTAGCGGATCCACAGATACGCAGTATTTT. Translation gives CASSFRTSGSTDTQYF. The rearrangement uses TRBV7-9 and TRBJ2-3; TRBD2 agrees at 10 bases. Germline V gene data show CDR1 as SEHNR and CDR2 as FQNEAQ (reference sequence). With V trimmed by 3 bases and J by 2 bases, 5 bases remained unmatched. CDR3 length: 16 residues.

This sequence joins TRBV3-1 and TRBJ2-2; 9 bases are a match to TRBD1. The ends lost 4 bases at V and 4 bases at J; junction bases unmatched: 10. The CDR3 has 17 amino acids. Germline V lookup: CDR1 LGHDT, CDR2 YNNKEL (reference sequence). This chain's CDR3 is CASSLRLGTGSTGELFF. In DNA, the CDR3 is TGTGCCAGCAGCCTTAGGCTGGGGACAGGGAGCACCGGGGAGCTGTTTTTT.

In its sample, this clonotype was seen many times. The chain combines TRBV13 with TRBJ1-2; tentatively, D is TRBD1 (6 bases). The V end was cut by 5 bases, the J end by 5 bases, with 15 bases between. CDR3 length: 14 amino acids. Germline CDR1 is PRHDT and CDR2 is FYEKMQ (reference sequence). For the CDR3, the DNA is TGTGCCAGCAGCCCCCTCGGGACACCTTATGGCTACACCTTC. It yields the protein CASSPLGTPYGYTF.

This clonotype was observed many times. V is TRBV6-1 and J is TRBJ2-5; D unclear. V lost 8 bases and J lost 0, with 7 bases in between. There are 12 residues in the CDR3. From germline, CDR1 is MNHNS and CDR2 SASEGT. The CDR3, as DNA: TGTGCCAGCGAACTGTACCAAGAGACCCAGTACTTC. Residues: CASELYQETQYF.